This section outlines one T cell receptor (beta chain) sequence together with its context. The data originate from a study of chemoradiotherapy in HPV16-positive cancers. The V end lost 7 bases, the J end lost 12 bases, and 16 bases lay between the germline ends. Germline CDR1 MDHEN, CDR2 SYDVKM. This CDR3 spans 12 amino acids. Sequencing was performed with immunoSEQ multiplex PCR; in TCRdb, only in-frame clones are kept and a portion is missing. The sample holds around 30,000 clones, about 90% seen once. V is TRBV28 and J is TRBJ2-1, with D possibly being TRBD2 (6 bases). Sequenced here: blood, sampled from a patient who underwent chemoradiotherapy. This clonotype was obtained from a human donor with HPV-associated anogenital cancer. The CDR3 DNA reads as TGTGCCAGCACTGGAGTTAGCGGTTCGCAGTTCTTC. Amino acids: CASTGVSGSQFF.